Following are 6 T cell receptor beta chains from one sample sequenced in a study of cytomegalovirus exposure and HLA in healthy donors. Both 60 Vbeta primers and 13 Jbeta primers went into the PCR. Data came from immunoSEQ multiplex PCR; TCRdb stores just in-frame clones and leaves some out. The sample contains 100,000 to 150,000 clones, over 70% of which appear only once. The specimen sequenced was PBMCs. These receptors came from a woman aged 40 to 50 in good health and CMV-seronegative.

V and J are TRBV27 and TRBJ2-3; 9 bases are shared with TRBD2. Germline values: CDR1 MNHEY, CDR2 SMNVEV (reference sequence). The V gene end was trimmed by 5 bases and the J gene end by 0 bases; junction bases not matched to a gene: 6. CDR3 length equals 16 residues. The CDR3 DNA follows: TGTGCCAGCAGTCCCTCCAGCGGGGGGAGCACAGATACGCAGTATTTT. Translated: CASSPSSGGSTDTQYF.

The genes are TRBV9 and TRBJ1-3; D perhaps matches TRBD1 (5 bases). The V end was cut by 6 bases, the J end by 2 bases, with 15 bases between. Looked up from germline, CDR1 is SGDLS and CDR2 is YYNGEE. The CDR3 covers 15 residues. This CDR3 is CASNGTGGTGNTIYF. In DNA, the CDR3 is TGTGCCAGCAACGGGACGGGGGGGACTGGAAACACCATATATTTT.

This clone has just a few counts. Other nucleotide sequences from this sample produce the same CDR3. V usage is TRBV2 and J usage is TRBJ1-6; 7 bases agree with TRBD1. The CDR3 consists of 14 residues. After removal of 7 bases from V and 3 bases from J, the junction contained 3 bases not matched to a gene. The V gene's germline CDR1 is SNHLY and CDR2 FYNNEI. The DNA for the CDR3 is TGTGCCAGCATGGGGACAGTCTATAATTCACCCCTCCACTTT. Translated, it gives CASMGTVYNSPLHF.

This clone was found once. The V gene is TRBV5-5, the J gene TRBJ2-3; TRBD1 matches 9 bases. V lost 5 bases, J lost 1 base, and 2 bases stayed unmatched. CDR1 is SGHKS, CDR2 YYEKEE, per germline (reference sequence). The CDR3 runs 14 residues. The CDR3 spells CASSRTGGTDTQYF. The CDR3 DNA is TGTGCCAGCAGTCGGACAGGGGGCACAGATACGCAGTATTTT.

The chain has TRBV7-6 and TRBJ2-7; D is ambiguous. Germline V gene lookup returns CDR1 SGHVS and CDR2 FNYEAQ. The V end was cut by 5 bases, the J end by 3 bases, with 20 bases between. The CDR3 extends over 16 amino acids. The CDR3 region is CASSPSQARTGYEQYF. CDR3 nucleotide sequence: TGTGCCAGCAGCCCGTCGCAGGCTCGTACCGGCTACGAGCAGTACTTC.

This chain uses TRBV5-1 with TRBJ2-3, with D perhaps matching TRBD2 (5 bases). Germline loops: CDR1 SGHRS, CDR2 YFSETQ. V was shortened by 0 bases and J by 3 bases, with 11 bases between the two germline ends. This CDR3 comprises 15 residues. Written as DNA, the CDR3 is TGCGCCAGCAGCTTGGGACTACCGGAGACAGATACGCAGTATTTT. This translates into CASSLGLPETDTQYF.